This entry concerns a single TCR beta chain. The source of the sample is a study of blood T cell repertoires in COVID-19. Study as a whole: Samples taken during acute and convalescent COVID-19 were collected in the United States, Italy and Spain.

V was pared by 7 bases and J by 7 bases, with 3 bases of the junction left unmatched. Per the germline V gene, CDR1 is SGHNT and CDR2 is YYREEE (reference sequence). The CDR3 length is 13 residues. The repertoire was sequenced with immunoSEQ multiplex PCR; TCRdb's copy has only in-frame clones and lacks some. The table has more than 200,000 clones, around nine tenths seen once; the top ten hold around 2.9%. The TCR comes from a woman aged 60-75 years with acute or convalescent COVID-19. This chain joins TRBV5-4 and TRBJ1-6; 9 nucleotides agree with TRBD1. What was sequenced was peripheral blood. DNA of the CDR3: TGTGCCAGCCGGGACAGGGAGAATTCACCCCTCCACTTT. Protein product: CASRDRENSPLHF.